This T cell receptor beta chain was obtained from a study of blood T cell repertoires in COVID-19. For the study at large: In each case, the material was cDNA or gDNA derived from T cells, B-cell-depleted T cells, or PBMCs.

This CDR3 comprises 14 residues. Trimming stripped 3 bases from V and 1 base from J, with 9 bases between. The germline V gene has CDR1 SGDLS and CDR2 YYNGEE. The protocol was immunoSEQ multiplex PCR, while the TCRdb copy is restricted to in-frame clones and leaves out a portion. This sample carries approximately 38,000 clones, approximately 86% of them seen once, and the ten largest clones take almost 5%. Sequenced material: peripheral blood. This receptor was identified in a woman between 65 and 79 years old with active COVID-19. The chain carries TRBV9 and TRBJ2-3; maybe TRBD2 (6 bases). DNA for the CDR3: TGTGCCAGCAGCGACGGGGGTGGCACAGATACGCAGTATTTT. Translation: CASSDGGGTDTQYF. Full variable domain (outside the CDR3, taken from reference TRBV9 and TRBJ2-3): DSGVTQTPKHLITATGQRVTLRCSPRSGDLSVYWYQQSLDQGLQFLIQYYNGEERAKGNILERFSAQQFPDLHSELNLSSLELGDSALYFCASSDGGGTDTQYFGPGTRLTVL.